Shown below are 24 T cell receptor beta chains from a single sample sequenced in a study of shared clonotypes between healthy human individuals. The table came from immunoSEQ multiplex PCR; TCRdb's copy has only in-frame clones and leaves some out. The data show over a million clones, 95% to 99% seen once. What was sequenced was naive CD4+ T cells sorted from blood. Subset in this sample: CD45RA+ positively selected. Receptors were obtained from a man under 40 in good health.

In regard to this clone: At one end, the junction sequence differs from germline, possibly due to a read error. V and J are TRBV7-7 and TRBJ1-1, with D tentatively TRBD1 (5 bases). This CDR3 is 13 amino acids long. Germline lookup yields CDR1 SSHAT and CDR2 FNYEAQ (reference sequence). In DNA, the CDR3 is TGTGCTAGCAGCCCAGGGACTAACACTGAAGCTTTCTTT. The encoded protein is CASSPGTNTEAFF.

This clone was observed a single time. V and J are TRBV18 and TRBJ2-2, with D unresolved. The V end was cut by 3 bases, the J end by 0 bases, with 17 bases between. The CDR3 is 18 residues long. The germline CDR1 and CDR2 sequences are KGHSH and LQKENI. CDR3 residues: CASSPLLILDANTGELFF. The CDR3 DNA follows: TGTGCCAGCTCACCTCTCTTAATCCTTGATGCGAACACCGGGGAGCTGTTTTTT. Filled out from reference TRBV18 and TRBJ2-2, the complete variable domain reads NAGVMQNPRHLVRRRGQEARLRCSPMKGHSHVYWYRQLPEEGLKFMVYLQKENIIDESGMPKERFSAEFPKEGPSILRIQQVVRGDSAAYFCASSPLLILDANTGELFFGEGSRLTVL.

The chain combines TRBV11-3 with TRBJ2-1; 8 bases match TRBD2. The germline gives CDR1 SGHNT, CDR2 YENEEA. The CDR3 spans 15 residues. Unmatched junction bases numbered 9, after V lost 5 bases and J lost 6 bases. CDR3 residues: CASSTASGLANEQFF. CDR3 DNA: TGTGCCAGCAGCACAGCTAGCGGGTTGGCCAATGAGCAGTTCTTC. The full variable domain, rest sourced from reference TRBV11-3 and TRBJ2-1, is EAGVVQSPRYKIIEKKQPVAFWCNPISGHNTLYWYLQNLGQGPELLIRYENEEAVDDSQLPKDRFSAERLKGVDSTLKIQPAELGDSAVYLCASSTASGLANEQFFGPGTRLTVL.

The chain recombines TRBV5-4 with TRBJ1-2; D is unresolved. In germline, CDR1 is SGHNT, CDR2 YYREEE (reference sequence). This CDR3 is 14 amino acids long. V lost 2 bases, J lost 6 bases, and 14 bases lay in between. CDR3 nucleotides: TGTGCCAGCAGCTTAGAATCAACCCTCCATGGCTACACCTTC. This translates into CASSLESTLHGYTF.

This clone was counted a single time. CDR3 residues: CASSPGLLNTGELFF. CDR3 nucleotides: TGTGCCAGCAGCCCCGGACTATTAAACACCGGGGAGCTGTTTTTT. This sequence joins TRBV7-2 and TRBJ2-2, with D tentatively TRBD2 (6 bases). CDR3 length: 15 amino acids. CDR1 is SGHTA and CDR2 is FQGNSA in the germline V gene. Trimming left V 5 bases short and J 2 bases short, with 12 bases between.

J is TRBJ2-1 and V is TRBV28, with TRBD2 matching 13 bases. Germline trimming cut 4 bases from V and 4 bases from J; bases unmatched to any gene: 16. Per the germline V gene, CDR1 is MDHEN and CDR2 is SYDVKM. The CDR3 contains 20 residues. Here the CDR3 reads CASSSHPGLAGTSLYNEQFF. Written as DNA, the CDR3 is TGTGCCAGCAGTTCCCACCCGGGACTAGCGGGAACATCCCTATACAATGAGCAGTTCTTC.

This clone was counted once. This chain connects TRBV29-1 to TRBJ2-3; 8 nucleotides line up with TRBD2. CDR1 is SQVTM and CDR2 is ANQGSEA in the germline V gene. There are 13 residues in the CDR3. J was trimmed by 6 bases and V by 4 bases; bases with no gene match: 6. CDR3 sequence reads: CSVAPGGGDTQYF. CDR3 coding DNA: TGCAGCGTTGCCCCGGGGGGGGGCGATACGCAGTATTTT.

The chain carries TRBV11-2 and TRBJ2-7; no clear D. Trimming removed 0 bases from V and 3 bases from J, with 15 bases in between. CDR3 size: 16 residues. Germline V gene lookup returns CDR1 SGHAT and CDR2 FQNNGV. CDR3 sequence reads: CASSLEGSPALYEQYF. CDR3 in DNA: TGTGCCAGCAGCTTAGAAGGCAGCCCCGCTCTCTACGAGCAGTACTTC.

This chain uses TRBV7-3 with TRBJ1-1, with D maybe TRBD1 (6 bases). This CDR3 spans 14 amino acids. From germline, CDR1 is SGHTA and CDR2 FQGTGA. The V and J ends lost 5 bases and 4 bases respectively, with 14 bases between them. CDR3 loop: CASSLKGGFTEAFF. The CDR3 DNA is TGTGCCAGCAGCCTCAAGGGGGGTTTCACTGAAGCTTTCTTT.

V gene TRBV6-5 combines with J gene TRBJ2-1; 11 nucleotides align to TRBD2. CDR3 length: 16 residues. V shed 0 bases and J 9 bases; nucleotides not matched to a gene: 7. CDR1 and CDR2 (germline): MNHEY, SVGAGI. The CDR3 here is CASSYSTSGSIVEQFF. The CDR3 DNA sequence: TGTGCCAGCAGTTACTCAACTAGCGGGAGTATAGTTGAGCAGTTCTTC.

The chain combines TRBV6-5 with TRBJ2-1; 10 bases map to TRBD2. Per germline, CDR1 MNHEY and CDR2 SVGAGI. Unmatched junction bases numbered 3, after V lost 6 bases and J lost 7 bases. CDR3 length: 13 amino acids. The CDR3 DNA sequence: TGTGCCAGCAGCGGACTAGCGGATAATGAGCAGTTCTTC. This sequence encodes CASSGLADNEQFF.

The chain carries TRBV6-6 and TRBJ2-5; D is ambiguous. Looked up from germline, CDR1 is MNHNY and CDR2 is SVGAGI (reference sequence). V lost 6 bases, J lost 3 bases, and 8 bases lay in between. The CDR3 extends over 12 amino acids. In DNA, the CDR3 is TGTGCCAGCAGGGGTAGGGAAGAGACCCAGTACTTC. This encodes CASRGREETQYF.

The chain recombines TRBV4-2 with TRBJ2-7; TRBD2 agrees at 12 bases. CDR1 LGHNA and CDR2 YNFKEQ come from the germline V gene. This CDR3 is built from 17 residues. After removal of 5 bases from V and 5 bases from J, the junction contained 13 bases not matched to a gene. The CDR3 sequence: CASSFGTTSGSRDEQYF. Written as DNA, the CDR3 is TGTGCCAGCAGCTTTGGTACGACTAGCGGGAGTAGAGACGAGCAGTACTTC.

The V call is TRBV7-9, the J call TRBJ1-4; TRBD1 matches 9 bases. The V gene end was trimmed by 5 bases and the J gene end by 14 bases; junction bases not matched to a gene: 3. Looked up from germline, CDR1 is SEHNR and CDR2 is FQNEAQ (reference sequence). The CDR3 sequence is 11 residues long. In DNA, the CDR3 is TGTGCCAGCAGCCCGGGACAGGGTCTGTTTTTT. It translates to CASSPGQGLFF.

This chain uses TRBV5-1 with TRBJ2-1, with 12 bases aligning to TRBD2. With 2 bases clipped from V and 8 bases from J, the junction kept 20 bases outside the gene matches. There are 20 residues in the CDR3. Per germline, CDR1 SGHRS and CDR2 YFSETQ. The CDR3 bases are TGCGCCAGCAGCTTACTCACACGGACTAGCGGGATAGGTCCGAACTATGAGCAGTTCTTC. This sequence encodes CASSLLTRTSGIGPNYEQFF.

This chain connects TRBV5-1 to TRBJ2-1; TRBD1 agrees at 7 bases. The CDR3 length is 15 residues. The germline V gene has CDR1 SGHRS and CDR2 YFSETQ. Losses at the gene ends were 1 base for V and 8 bases for J; bases not matched to a gene: 9. CDR3 nucleotide sequence: TGCGCCAGCAGCTTGTACCAGAATCAGGGGGATGAGCAGTTCTTC. It codes for CASSLYQNQGDEQFF.

This chain joins TRBV9 and TRBJ1-1; D unresolved. The length of the CDR3 is 13 residues. V was shortened by 4 bases and J by 5 bases, with 12 bases between the two germline ends. Germline lookup yields CDR1 SGDLS and CDR2 YYNGEE. CDR3 coding DNA: TGTGCCAGCAGCCCACACGGAGAAACTGAAGCTTTCTTT. Amino acid sequence: CASSPHGETEAFF.

V and J are TRBV2 and TRBJ1-2; D not resolved. This CDR3 is 14 amino acids long. Germline V gene data show CDR1 as SNHLY and CDR2 as FYNNEI. Trimming left V 1 base short and J 8 bases short, with 14 bases between. CDR3 region: CASSEEEGPGGYTF. The CDR3 DNA sequence: TGTGCCAGCAGTGAAGAGGAGGGCCCGGGGGGCTACACCTTC. The full variable domain, rest sourced from reference TRBV2 and TRBJ1-2, is EPEVTQTPSHQVTQMGQEVILRCVPISNHLYFYWYRQILGQKVEFLVSFYNNEISEKSEIFDDQFSVERPDGSNFTLKIRSTKLEDSAMYFCASSEEEGPGGYTFGSGTRLTVV.

This rearrangement joins TRBV5-4 to TRBJ2-1; TRBD2 matches 10 bases. Per germline, CDR1 SGHNT and CDR2 YYREEE (reference sequence). The CDR3 spans 19 residues. After removal of 4 bases from V and 2 bases from J, the junction contained 15 bases not matched to a gene. CDR3 amino acids: CASSPSPSGSGRAYNEQFF. The DNA for the CDR3 is TGTGCCAGCAGCCCGTCCCCCTCCGGCAGCGGGAGGGCCTACAATGAGCAGTTCTTC. Using reference TRBV5-4 and TRBJ2-1 for the parts outside the CDR3, the full variable domain is ETGVTQSPTHLIKTRGQQVTLRCSSQSGHNTVSWYQQALGQGPQFIFQYYREEENGRGNFPPRFSGLQFPNYSSELNVNALELDDSALYLCASSPSPSGSGRAYNEQFFGPGTRLTVL.

V is TRBV4-1 and J is TRBJ2-6, with 8 bases aligning to TRBD1. Germline V lookup: CDR1 MGHRA, CDR2 YSYEKL. V gave up 0 bases and J gave up 2 bases; unmatched junction bases: 3. The CDR3 spans 17 residues. CDR3 coding DNA: TGCGCCAGCAGCCAAGAGCCAGGGGGCGCTGGGGCCAACGTCCTGACTTTC. Encoded protein: CASSQEPGGAGANVLTF.

V usage is TRBV9 and J usage is TRBJ2-1, with unresolved D. The germline V gene has CDR1 SGDLS and CDR2 YYNGEE. V dropped 0 bases and J dropped 0 bases, with 7 bases sitting between them. The CDR3 runs to 15 residues. Written as DNA, the CDR3 is TGTGCCAGCAGCGTAGAATTAAACTCCTACAATGAGCAGTTCTTC. It encodes CASSVELNSYNEQFF.

This chain connects TRBV5-8 to TRBJ1-5, with unresolved D. Germline V CDR1 and CDR2: SGHTS, YDEGEE. Trimming took 4 bases from V and 1 from J, leaving 9 bases between them. This CDR3 has 14 residues. The CDR3 reads CASSQGWSNQPQHF. CDR3 sequence (DNA): TGTGCCAGCAGCCAAGGATGGAGCAATCAGCCCCAGCATTTT.

This clone appeared a single time. The V and J genes are TRBV7-2 and TRBJ2-4, with a tentative D call TRBD1 (6 bases). Trimming cost V 5 bases and J 0 bases, with 20 bases left between them. This CDR3 is built from 18 residues. Germline loops: CDR1 SGHTA, CDR2 FQGNSA. The CDR3 spells CASSAGVRAYVAKNIQYF. The DNA for the CDR3 is TGTGCCAGCAGCGCAGGGGTGAGGGCGTACGTAGCCAAAAACATTCAGTACTTC.

The chain carries TRBV30 and TRBJ2-1, with D perhaps matching TRBD2 (5 bases). CDR3 length equals 14 residues. V was pared by 5 bases and J by 5 bases, with 16 bases between. Germline lookup yields CDR1 GTSNPN and CDR2 SVGIG (reference sequence). CDR3 amino acids: CAWVGSGINNEQFF. CDR3 sequence (DNA): TGTGCCTGGGTTGGGAGCGGCATAAACAATGAGCAGTTCTTC.